What follows are 25 T cell receptor beta chains derived from one specimen sequenced in a study of T cell responses to AZD1222 COVID-19 vaccine. Data came from immunoSEQ multiplex PCR; TCRdb stores just in-frame clones and leaves some out. The sample includes under 140,000 clones, under 95% of them seen just once. The sequencing here drew on peripheral blood, taken on day 0 of AZD1222 vaccination. The receptors originated from an adult in good health.

CDR3 amino acids: CASSQEGEDTEAFF. The DNA for the CDR3 is TGCGCCAGCAGCCAAGAAGGGGAGGACACTGAAGCTTTCTTT. The chain recombines TRBV4-1 with TRBJ1-1; D is perhaps TRBD1 (5 bases). Germline V gene data show CDR1 as MGHRA and CDR2 as YSYEKL. Trimming stripped 0 bases from V and 3 bases from J, with 8 bases between. CDR3 length: 14 residues.

The chain recombines TRBV5-1 with TRBJ1-2, with 9 bases matching TRBD1. The V and J ends lost 4 bases and 6 bases, in that order; junction bases with no gene match: 7. CDR1 SGHRS and CDR2 YFSETQ come from the germline V gene. This CDR3 is built from 14 residues. CDR3 protein: CASSGKQGAHGYTF. CDR3 nucleotides: TGCGCCAGCAGCGGAAAACAGGGGGCTCATGGCTACACCTTC. The full variable domain, rest sourced from reference TRBV5-1 and TRBJ1-2, is KAGVTQTPRYLIKTRGQQVTLSCSPISGHRSVSWYQQTPGQGLQFLFEYFSETQRNKGNFPGRFSGRQFSNSRSEMNVSTLELGDSALYLCASSGKQGAHGYTFGSGTRLTVV.

The V and J genes are TRBV30 and TRBJ1-1; D is possibly TRBD1 (6 bases). CDR3 length equals 13 residues. Germline CDR1 and CDR2: GTSNPN and SVGIG (reference sequence). V gave up 4 bases and J gave up 1 base, with 10 bases separating them. For the CDR3, the DNA is TGTGCCTGGACGAGGGGGGGGAACACTGAAGCTTTCTTT. Translation: CAWTRGGNTEAFF.

This clone was observed once. This chain connects TRBV6-2 or TRBV6-3 to TRBJ1-1, with D uncertain. Germline V CDR1 and CDR2: MNHEY, SVGEGT. Trimming pared 0 bases from V and 8 bases from J, leaving 13 bases between. The CDR3 runs to 14 residues. The CDR3, as DNA: TGTGCCAGCAGTTACTCGACGACCGGACTGGAAGCTTTCTTT. Translation: CASSYSTTGLEAFF.

The chain employs TRBV7-3 and TRBJ1-6, with 7 positions matching TRBD1. Germline V gives CDR1 SGHTA, CDR2 FQGTGA. V shed 5 bases, J shed 5 bases, and the junction held 6 bases outside the gene matches. The CDR3 is 15 residues long. The CDR3 region is CASSPQGGNNSPLHF. In DNA, the CDR3 is TGTGCCAGCAGCCCTCAGGGGGGAAATAATTCACCCCTCCACTTT.

V and J are TRBV5-1 and TRBJ1-2; D might be TRBD1 (5 bases). With 0 bases removed from V and 2 bases from J, the gap between germline ends came to 8 bases. The CDR3 sequence is 14 residues long. Germline V CDR1 and CDR2: SGHRS, YFSETQ. This CDR3 reads CASSLGQGNYGYTF. DNA of the CDR3: TGCGCCAGCAGCTTGGGCCAGGGAAACTATGGCTACACCTTC.

The V gene is TRBV6-5, the J gene TRBJ1-3, with D unclear. V was cut by 6 bases and J by 0 bases, with 6 bases left in between. The CDR3 covers 13 residues. The germline V gene has CDR1 MNHEY and CDR2 SVGAGI. The CDR3 reads CASRQTSGNTIYF. In nucleotides, the CDR3 is TGTGCCAGCAGGCAGACCTCTGGAAACACCATATATTTT.

This chain joins TRBV2 and TRBJ1-4; the D gene is possibly TRBD1 (5 bases). This CDR3 contains 14 residues. Trimming left V 7 bases short and J 0 bases short, with 9 bases between. Germline CDR1 reads SNHLY; CDR2 reads FYNNEI. CDR3 DNA: TGTGCCAGCACCAGACAGTCAACTAATGAAAAACTGTTTTTT. Translated, it gives CASTRQSTNEKLFF.

This clone has more than one count but fewer than ten. The chain recombines TRBV11-2 with TRBJ2-1, with 8 bases aligning to TRBD2. CDR3 length equals 15 residues. Losses at the gene ends were 8 bases for V and 5 bases for J; bases not matched to a gene: 11. Germline lookup yields CDR1 SGHAT and CDR2 FQNNGV. CDR3 amino acids: CASGLAGYPNNEQFF. DNA of the CDR3: TGTGCCAGCGGATTAGCGGGGTATCCCAACAATGAGCAGTTCTTC.

This chain links TRBV7-2 with TRBJ1-3, with D unclear. Looked up from germline, CDR1 is SGHTA and CDR2 is FQGNSA. The CDR3 is 15 amino acids. Deletions cut 1 base from V and 1 base from J, with 8 bases between. CDR3 loop: CASSLVGGSGNTIYF. The CDR3 coding sequence is TGTGCCAGCAGCTTAGTGGGAGGGTCTGGAAACACCATATATTTT. Variable domain in full (rest from reference TRBV7-2 and TRBJ1-3): GAGVSQSPSNKVTEKGKDVELRCDPISGHTALYWYRQSLGQGLEFLIYFQGNSAPDKSGLPSDRFSAERTGGSVSTLTIQRTQQEDSAVYLCASSLVGGSGNTIYFGEGSWLTVV.

This chain uses TRBV5-1 with TRBJ2-7; 7 nucleotides match TRBD1. V gave up 4 bases and J gave up 7 bases; unmatched junction bases: 14. The CDR3 contains 15 residues. Germline CDR1 is SGHRS and CDR2 is YFSETQ. CDR3: CASSLRDSSPFEQYF. The CDR3 DNA reads as TGCGCCAGCAGCCTGAGGGACAGCTCCCCTTTTGAGCAGTACTTC.

The count of this clone is one. The V gene is TRBV5-5, the J gene TRBJ2-7; 8 nucleotides match TRBD2. Germline CDR1 SGHKS, CDR2 YYEKEE (reference sequence). CDR3 length: 14 amino acids. V was pared by 2 bases and J by 2 bases, with 3 bases of the junction left unmatched. This CDR3 is CASSLGGGTYEQYF. The CDR3 DNA follows: TGTGCCAGCAGCTTAGGCGGGGGGACCTACGAGCAGTACTTC.

The CDR3 DNA sequence: TGTGCCAGCAGTCCCCATCAAAACTACTATGGCTACACCTTC. It codes for CASSPHQNYYGYTF. The rearrangement joins TRBV6-5 to TRBJ1-2; D gene ambiguous. Germline lookup yields CDR1 MNHEY and CDR2 SVGAGI. The V gene lost 5 bases and the J gene lost 3 bases, with 13 bases spanning the gap. This CDR3 has 14 residues.

The chain links TRBV11-2 to TRBJ1-4, with D unclear. Trimming removed 5 bases at V and 7 bases at J, with 11 bases between. The germline gives CDR1 SGHAT, CDR2 FQNNGV. The CDR3 covers 13 residues. In nucleotides, the CDR3 is TGTGCCAGCAGCGTGCGGTGGGGTGAAAAACTGTTTTTT. Protein: CASSVRWGEKLFF.

The chain employs TRBV9 and TRBJ2-2, with 12 bases that match TRBD2. CDR1 and CDR2 (germline): SGDLS, YYNGEE. The length of the CDR3 is 15 residues. J gave up 6 bases and V 3 bases, and 3 bases lay outside the gene matches. CDR3 protein: CASSGTSGAAGELFF. The CDR3 DNA is TGTGCCAGCAGCGGGACTAGCGGGGCGGCCGGGGAGCTGTTTTTT. The whole variable domain, remainder taken from reference TRBV9 and TRBJ2-2, is DSGVTQTPKHLITATGQRVTLRCSPRSGDLSVYWYQQSLDQGLQFLIQYYNGEERAKGNILERFSAQQFPDLHSELNLSSLELGDSALYFCASSGTSGAAGELFFGEGSRLTVL.

This clone has a single count. The chain joins TRBV19 to TRBJ1-1; D is unresolved. The CDR3 is 14 residues long. V dropped 6 bases and J dropped 0 bases, with 11 bases sitting between them. Germline lookup yields CDR1 LNHDA and CDR2 SQIVND (reference sequence). The CDR3 DNA is TGTGCCAGTAGAGAAGGGAGCCTGAACACTGAAGCTTTCTTT. This translates into CASREGSLNTEAFF.

Here the CDR3 DNA reads TGTGCCAGCAGCCGGCAGGGGGATAATTCACCCCTCCACTTT. Translation gives CASSRQGDNSPLHF. The chain joins TRBV5-4 to TRBJ1-6; 7 bases map to TRBD1. CDR3 length: 14 amino acids. The V segment lost 4 bases and the J segment 5 bases; nucleotides outside the gene matches: 3. The germline gives CDR1 SGHNT, CDR2 YYREEE (reference sequence).

The sample holds a few counts of this clone. This sequence joins TRBV5-1 and TRBJ2-7; TRBD1 matches 10 bases. J lost 7 bases, V lost 0 bases, and 7 bases had no gene match. CDR3 length: 15 amino acids. Germline V CDR1 and CDR2: SGHRS, YFSETQ. CDR3 nucleotides: TGCGCCAGCAGCTTGGGACAGGGGGCCGGGGAAGAGCAGTACTTC. Encoded protein: CASSLGQGAGEEQYF.

The rearrangement uses TRBV2 and TRBJ1-1, with a tentative D call TRBD1 (6 bases). With 7 bases removed from V and 11 bases from J, the gap between germline ends came to 20 bases. This CDR3 is built from 13 residues. Germline-derived CDR1 and CDR2 are SNHLY and FYNNEI. The CDR3 here is CASTGPDSRDAFF. CDR3 in DNA: TGTGCCAGCACTGGACCGGACAGCCGGGATGCTTTCTTT. Variable domain in full (rest from reference TRBV2 and TRBJ1-1): EPEVTQTPSHQVTQMGQEVILRCVPISNHLYFYWYRQILGQKVEFLVSFYNNEISEKSEIFDDQFSVERPDGSNFTLKIRSTKLEDSAMYFCASTGPDSRDAFFGQGTRLTVV.

V gene TRBV30 combines with J gene TRBJ1-5; 8 positions match TRBD1. CDR1 and CDR2 from the germline V gene are GTSNPN and SVGIG (reference sequence). The CDR3 consists of 13 residues. V lost 7 bases and J lost 2; bases outside the gene matches: 4. The CDR3 spells CAYSGQGNQPQHF. CDR3 sequence (DNA): TGTGCCTACTCGGGACAGGGCAATCAGCCCCAGCATTTT. The whole variable domain, remainder taken from reference TRBV30 and TRBJ1-5, is SQTIHQWPATLVQPVGSPLSLECTVEGTSNPNLYWYRQAAGRGLQLLFYSVGIGQISSEVPQNLSASRPQDRQFILSSKKLLLSDSGFYLCAYSGQGNQPQHFGDGTRLSIL.

This chain joins TRBV19 and TRBJ1-5; 8 bases fit TRBD1. Germline lookup yields CDR1 LNHDA and CDR2 SQIVND (reference sequence). Trimming at V came to 4 bases and at J to 0 bases, leaving 2 bases not matched to a gene. The CDR3 totals 15 residues. CDR3 nucleotide sequence: TGTGCCAGTAGTACGGACAGGGATAGCAATCAGCCCCAGCATTTT. As protein: CASSTDRDSNQPQHF.

The chain has TRBV12-5 and TRBJ2-2, with no clear D. Trimming cost V 7 bases and J 0 bases, with 9 bases left between them. The CDR3 has 14 residues. Germline CDR1 LGHNT, CDR2 FRNRAP. Here the CDR3 DNA reads TGTGCTAGTGCCGTGACCGCGAACACCGGGGAGCTGTTTTTT. Protein sequence: CASAVTANTGELFF.

This CDR3 is CASSRTGRSYTF. CDR3 in DNA: TGTGCCAGCAGCCGCACAGGGAGGAGCTACACCTTC. The J gene is TRBJ1-2, the V gene TRBV6-5; D possibly corresponds to TRBD1 (6 bases). The V end lost 6 bases, the J end lost 9 bases, and 14 bases lay between the germline ends. CDR3 length equals 12 residues. The germline V gene encodes CDR1 MNHEY and CDR2 SVGAGI.

This sequence joins TRBV7-9 and TRBJ1-1; no definite D call. This CDR3 spans 14 amino acids. Trimming took off 5 bases at V and 3 bases at J, with 13 bases between the two ends. Germline loops: CDR1 SEHNR, CDR2 FQNEAQ (reference sequence). CDR3: CASSGPDVDTEAFF. For the CDR3, the DNA is TGTGCCAGCAGCGGACCGGACGTGGACACTGAAGCTTTCTTT.

This clone was recorded once. The chain links TRBV11-2 to TRBJ1-6, with unresolved D. Trimming removed 5 bases from V and 11 bases from J, with 25 bases in between. This CDR3 is 17 amino acids long. The germline V gene encodes CDR1 SGHAT and CDR2 FQNNGV. CDR3 residues: CASSRNEWEVRGPPLHF. The CDR3 bases are TGTGCCAGCAGCAGGAATGAATGGGAGGTTAGAGGGCCACCCCTCCACTTT.